This is a list of T cell receptor beta chains from one sample in a study of control samples from healthy donors and cancer patients. Profiled with immunoSEQ multiplex PCR; TCRdb holds only in-frame clones, not every one. The table has 150,000 or so clones, under 95% seen once. The sequencing input was blood. All receptors derive from a man aged 40-50 years in good health. Each CDR3 is given with its conserved first and last residue. D genes are given only for firm matches. The listing skips clone size in some rows; elsewhere it reads once, few, many or a size class.

j_gene | abundance | d_gene | v_gene | CDR3nt | CDR3aa
TRBJ2-5 | . | . | TRBV6-5 | TGTGCCAGCAGATACTATTTAGAGACCCAGTACTTC | CASRYYLETQYF
TRBJ2-3 | . | . | TRBV5-1 | TGCGCCAGCAGCTTGTCCGGAGATACGCAGTATTTT | CASSLSGDTQYF
TRBJ2-7 | few | TRBD1 | TRBV7-9 | TGTGCCAGCAGCCCCAGACAGGGTAGCTCCTACGAGCAGTACTTC | CASSPRQGSSYEQYF
TRBJ2-2 | . | TRBD1 | TRBV24-1 | TGTGCCACCAGTGGTCGGACAGGGGGAACGGGCGGGGAGCTGTTTTTT | CATSGRTGGTGGELFF
TRBJ1-4 | . | TRBD1 | TRBV5-1 | TGCGCCAGCAGCTTGAGACAGGGAAAAGAAAAACTGTTTTTT | CASSLRQGKEKLFF
TRBJ2-4 | . | . | TRBV2 | TGTGCCAGCAGTGGAACCCTAGAGTTAGCCAAAAACATTCAGTACTTC | CASSGTLELAKNIQYF
TRBJ1-1 | . | . | TRBV15 | TGTGCCACCAGCAGAGGTGGTACATCTGAAGCTTTCTTT | CATSRGGTSEAFF
TRBJ2-7 | . | . | TRBV24-1 | TGTGCCACCAGTGACGGGACACCCTCCTACGAGCAGTACTTC | CATSDGTPSYEQYF
TRBJ2-5 | . | TRBD2 | TRBV28 | TGTGCCAGCACCAAACCTAGCGGGAGGGAACAAGAGACCCAGTACTTC | CASTKPSGREQETQYF
TRBJ1-2 | . | . | TRBV5-5 | TGTGCCAGCAGCTTGGCGGCAGGGCGTAACTATGGCTACACCTTC | CASSLAAGRNYGYTF
TRBJ1-5 | . | TRBD1 | TRBV3-1/TRBV3-2 | TGTGCCAGCAGCCAGGGGCAGGGGGACCAGCCCCAGCATTTT | CASSQGQGDQPQHF
TRBJ1-4 | . | . | TRBV4-1 | TGCGCCAGCAGCCAAGTCGAAGGACATCTAAAGGAAAAACTGTTTTTT | CASSQVEGHLKEKLFF
TRBJ1-1 | . | . | TRBV28 | TGTGCCAGCAGTTTGGACGCGGGTAGGACTGAAGCTTTCTTT | CASSLDAGRTEAFF
TRBJ1-1 | once | . | TRBV28 | TGTGCCAGCAGTTTGACGTCAGGGTGGTTCACTGAAGCTTTCTTT | CASSLTSGWFTEAFF
TRBJ1-5 | . | . | TRBV6-5 | TGTGCCAGCAGTCGGGACTGGGTTGGCAATCAGCCCCAGCATTTT | CASSRDWVGNQPQHF
TRBJ1-1 | . | . | TRBV3-1/TRBV3-2 | TGTGCCAGCAGCCAAGATTGGACAAAAGGGGCTTTCTTT | CASSQDWTKGAFF
TRBJ2-5 | . | . | TRBV10-2 | TGCGCCAGCAGTGACAGCACAATTGGGACTACCCAGTACTTC | CASSDSTIGTTQYF
TRBJ2-1 | . | . | TRBV6-4 | TGTGCCAGCAGTGCCTCGGTTAGCTCCTACAATGAGCAGTTCTTC | CASSASVSSYNEQFF
TRBJ1-2 | . | . | TRBV12-3/TRBV12-4 | TGTGCCAGCAGCTACAGGGTGGGGTATGGCTACACCTTC | CASSYRVGYGYTF
TRBJ2-7 | . | TRBD1 | TRBV24-1 | TGTGCCACCAGTGATCATCGGGACAGATTCTCCTACGAGCAGTACTTC | CATSDHRDRFSYEQYF
TRBJ1-1 | few | TRBD1 | TRBV5-1 | TGCGCCAGCAGCTTGGGTTCAGGGGGGCCGTATACTGAAGCTTTCTTT | CASSLGSGGPYTEAFF
TRBJ2-7 | . | . | TRBV27 | TGTGCCAGCAGTTTTTCGGCAGGGGTATTCGTAGACGAGCAGTACTTC | CASSFSAGVFVDEQYF
TRBJ1-6 | . | . | TRBV21-1 | TGTGCCAGCAGCTTGGGACGGGAAAATTCACCCCTCCACTTT | CASSLGRENSPLHF
TRBJ1-6 | . | . | TRBV27 | TGTGCCAGCAGTTTAAGTGAGATATTATCACCCCTCCACTTT | CASSLSEILSPLHF
TRBJ1-3 | . | . | TRBV6-1 | TGTGCCAGCAGTGAGCTTAGGGGAAACACCATATATTTT | CASSELRGNTIYF
TRBJ2-3 | . | TRBD1 | TRBV24-1 | TGTGCCACCCCGAGACAGGGGGCGCCCACAGATACGCAGTATTTT | CATPRQGAPTDTQYF
TRBJ1-6 | . | . | TRBV6-6 | TGTGCCAGCGAGGGGTGGGGTAATTCACCCCTCCACTTT | CASEGWGNSPLHF